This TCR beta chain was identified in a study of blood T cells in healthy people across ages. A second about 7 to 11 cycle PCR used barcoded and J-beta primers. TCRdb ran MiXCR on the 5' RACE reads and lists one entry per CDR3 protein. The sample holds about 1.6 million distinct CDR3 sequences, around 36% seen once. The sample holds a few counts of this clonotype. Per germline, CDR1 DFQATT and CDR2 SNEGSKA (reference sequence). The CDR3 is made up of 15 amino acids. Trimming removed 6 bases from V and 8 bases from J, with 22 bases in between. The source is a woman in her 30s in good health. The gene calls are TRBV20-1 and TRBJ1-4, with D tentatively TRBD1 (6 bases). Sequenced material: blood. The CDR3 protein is CSARGPREAYEKLFF. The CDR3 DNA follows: TGCAGTGCCAGGGGCCCTAGGGAGGCTTACGAAAAACTGTTTTTT.